This T cell receptor beta chain was found in a study of early T cells in non-severe SARS-CoV-2 infection. About the study: Bulk RNA isolated from unsorted whole blood underwent sequencing; chains were not paired.

The CDR3 has 13 amino acids. With V trimmed by 2 bases and J by 6 bases, 6 bases remained unmatched. Looked up from germline, CDR1 is DFQATT and CDR2 is SNEGSKA (reference sequence). The table lists this clonotype with a few counts. Its antigen remains unidentified. Individual cDNA molecules were tagged with unique molecular identifiers. TCRdb itself ran the 5' RACE reads through MiXCR, one entry per CDR3 protein. Of 30,000 to 35,000 distinct CDR3 sequences in the sample, around 4.4% were seen once. Study observations and caveats: The matching step, a VDJdb search, favored anti-spike CD8 responses and missed private and CD4 specificities.

This sequence joins TRBV20-1 and TRBJ2-7; 8 nucleotides line up with TRBD2. The sequenced material came from whole blood. The clonotype was recovered from an adult who was a healthcare worker with PCR-confirmed SARS-CoV-2 infection or an uninfected control (not recorded which). Here the CDR3 reads CSARIAGRREQYF. The CDR3 coding sequence is TGCAGTGCTAGAATAGCGGGGAGACGCGAGCAGTACTTC.